This T cell receptor beta chain was identified during a study of response to subunit inactivated influenza vaccine. With V trimmed by 0 bases and J by 15 bases, 11 bases remained unmatched. CDR1 SGHRS and CDR2 YFSETQ come from the germline V gene. The CDR3 runs 14 residues. TCRdb reprocessed the RT-PCR reads with MiXCR, giving one entry per CDR3 protein. The sample yields about 610,000 distinct CDR3 sequences, roughly 15% seen once. This clonotype occurred many times. As yet, its antigen is unknown. Whole-study results and caveats: Few additional T cells are recruited per seasonal influenza vaccination, authors suggested.

This chain uses TRBV5-1 with TRBJ2-1; 8 positions agree with TRBD2. This receptor was identified in a middle-aged man who received an inactivated influenza vaccine. The material was PBMCs from blood, obtained less than 13 days after vaccination. The CDR3 bases are TGCGCCAGCAGCTTGGCCCTGAGTAGGAGCGGGGGGTTCTTC. It translates to CASSLALSRSGGFF.